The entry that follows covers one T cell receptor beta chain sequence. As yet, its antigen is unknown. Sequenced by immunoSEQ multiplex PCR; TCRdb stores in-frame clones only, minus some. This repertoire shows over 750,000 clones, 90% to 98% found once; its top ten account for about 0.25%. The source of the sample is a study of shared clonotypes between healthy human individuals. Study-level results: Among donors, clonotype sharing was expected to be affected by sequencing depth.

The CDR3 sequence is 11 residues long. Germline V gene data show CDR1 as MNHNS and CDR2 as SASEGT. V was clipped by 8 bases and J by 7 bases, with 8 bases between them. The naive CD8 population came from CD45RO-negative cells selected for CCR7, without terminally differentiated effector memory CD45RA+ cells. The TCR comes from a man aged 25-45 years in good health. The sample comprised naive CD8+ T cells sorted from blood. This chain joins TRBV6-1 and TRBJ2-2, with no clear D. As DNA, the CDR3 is TGTGCCAGCCGATACGGCGGGGAGCTGTTTTTT. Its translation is CASRYGGELFF.